The present TCR beta chain was sequenced within a study of T cells in Graves' hyperthyroidism and ophthalmopathy. Findings of the study overall: The model identified upcoming ophthalmopathy a median approximately 6.5 months ahead of onset.

This clonotype has ten or more counts. The antigen is not known. Amplification of TCR beta CDR3 regions was performed using RNA transcripts as template. A set of HTBI primers served as the primers for a first-round RT-PCR of the TCR CDR3. TCRdb fed the multiplex PCR reads into MiXCR, producing one record per CDR3 protein. The table has roughly 800,000 distinct CDR3 sequences, roughly 40% seen once; the top ten hold about 8.9%. Germline V gene lookup returns CDR1 SGHTA and CDR2 FQGNSA. CDR3 size: 15 residues. The V end lost 1 base, the J end lost 4 bases, and 14 bases lay between the germline ends. Stable hyperthyroidism: no ophthalmopathy progression over 18 months of follow-up.

Input material: blood. This chain uses TRBV7-2 with TRBJ2-7; D remains unclear. This TCR derives from a young man with Graves' hyperthyroidism. As DNA, the CDR3 is TGTGCCAGCAGCTTAGGTGGAACAGACCTTTACGAGCAGTACTTC. This sequence encodes CASSLGGTDLYEQYF.